This T cell receptor beta chain comes out of a study of blood T cell repertoires in COVID-19. In the study overall: Researchers got acute and convalescent COVID-19 samples from the United States, Italy and Spain.

The junction had 3 bases not matched to a gene; V was cut back by 0 bases and J by 4 bases. Germline V CDR1 and CDR2: GTSNPN, SVGIG (reference sequence). The CDR3 loop spans 15 amino acids. Method: immunoSEQ multiplex PCR; TCRdb's copy keeps in-frame clones and lacks some. The data show 470,000 or so clones, around 89% seen once. Sequenced: peripheral blood. The chain combines TRBV30 with TRBJ2-7; TRBD2 agrees at 13 bases. The sequence was collected from a young woman with acute or convalescent COVID-19. The CDR3 DNA is TGTGCCTGGAGTGTACCGACTAGCGGGGGGTACGAGCAGTACTTC. Protein: CAWSVPTSGGYEQYF.